This is a list of T cell receptor beta chains from one sample in a study of blood T cells in healthy people across ages. MiXCR was run by TCRdb on the 5' RACE reads, yielding one entry per CDR3 protein. In the table there are hundreds of thousands of distinct CDR3 sequences, roughly half of which are singletons. The sample consisted of blood. These receptors all come from a man aged 60-69 years in good health. Both conserved end residues are part of each CDR3. D genes are given only for firm matches. Clone size is given for some rows only: seen once, a few or many times, or a class if the clone is expanded.

v_gene	len	j_gene	abundance	d_gene	CDR3aa	CDR3nt
TRBV20-1	16	TRBJ2-7	NA	TRBD1	CSARGWTGDKGHEQYF	TGCAGTGCTAGAGGGTGGACAGGGGATAAGGGCCACGAGCAGTACTTC
TRBV20-1	15	TRBJ2-3	NA	TRBD2	CSAKRLAVSTDTQYF	TGCAGTGCGAAAAGACTAGCTGTTAGCACAGATACGCAGTATTTT
TRBV3-1	12	TRBJ1-2	few	TRBD1	CASTQGAAGYTF	TGTGCCAGCACGCAGGGGGCTGCTGGCTACACCTTC
TRBV2	14	TRBJ2-3	NA	NA	CANSDPGSGDTQYF	TGTGCCAACAGTGATCCAGGGTCGGGAGATACGCAGTATTTT
TRBV27	13	TRBJ1-2	few	NA	CASSFQGDGGYTF	TGTGCCAGCAGTTTTCAAGGGGACGGTGGCTACACCTTC
TRBV20-1	14	TRBJ2-3	few	NA	CSARVFSSTDTQYF	TGCAGTGCTAGAGTGTTTTCTTCCACAGATACGCAGTATTTT
TRBV11-2	13	TRBJ2-1	NA	TRBD1	CASSSDRANEQFF	TGTGCCAGCAGCTCTGACAGGGCCAATGAGCAGTTCTTC
TRBV18	13	TRBJ2-5	few	NA	CASPPGIAETQYF	TGTGCCAGCCCACCAGGGATAGCGGAGACCCAGTACTTC
TRBV9	16	TRBJ2-3	few	NA	CASSVGSTGGTDTQYF	TGTGCCAGCAGCGTAGGGTCCACTGGCGGCACAGATACGCAGTATTTT
TRBV18	16	TRBJ2-4	NA	NA	CASSPDVGVAKNIQYF	TGTGCCAGCTCACCAGACGTTGGCGTAGCCAAAAACATTCAGTACTTC
TRBV27	14	TRBJ1-4	NA	NA	CASRLTWTNEKLFF	TGTGCCAGCAGGCTGACGTGGACTAATGAAAAACTGTTTTTT
TRBV20-1	15	TRBJ2-5	NA	TRBD2	CSAQSAGDPRETQYF	TGCAGTGCTCAATCCGCGGGGGACCCGAGGGAGACCCAGTACTTC
TRBV10-3	12	TRBJ1-5	NA	NA	CAISESQGAQHF	TGTGCCATCAGTGAATCCCAAGGCGCCCAGCATTTT
TRBV6-6	14	TRBJ2-5	NA	TRBD1	CASSSGQEVETQYF	TGTGCCAGCAGTTCGGGACAGGAGGTTGAGACCCAGTACTTC
TRBV7-9	13	TRBJ2-7	once	NA	CAASGANSYEQYF	TGTGCCGCCTCCGGGGCAAACTCCTACGAGCAGTACTTC
TRBV29-1	12	TRBJ1-1	NA	TRBD1	CSVKRQGDRAFF	TGCAGCGTAAAAAGGCAGGGGGATAGAGCTTTCTTT
TRBV29-1	16	TRBJ2-7	few	TRBD1	CSVEGGLQGHSYEQYF	TGCAGCGTTGAAGGGGGCCTACAGGGGCACTCCTACGAGCAGTACTTC
TRBV10-2	14	TRBJ2-1	NA	TRBD1	CASTGGAPYNEQFF	TGCGCCAGCACAGGGGGCGCCCCCTACAATGAGCAGTTCTTC
TRBV25-1	18	TRBJ2-1	NA	TRBD2	CASRESSGDRRHYNEQFF	TGTGCCAGCAGGGAGTCTAGCGGAGATCGTCGACATTACAATGAGCAGTTCTTC
TRBV29-1	13	TRBJ2-1	NA	TRBD2	CSVSSGRQAEQFF	TGCAGCGTAAGTAGCGGGAGGCAGGCTGAGCAGTTCTTC
TRBV7-9	12	TRBJ2-5	NA	NA	CASSSHQETQYF	TGTGCCAGCAGCTCGCACCAAGAGACCCAGTACTTC
TRBV20-1	14	TRBJ2-7	NA	NA	CSATEGVVPYEQYF	TGCAGTGCTACCGAGGGGGTGGTTCCCTACGAGCAGTACTTC
TRBV28	17	TRBJ2-3	NA	NA	CASSHNPQGPRTDTQYF	TGCGCCAGCAGCCACAATCCCCAGGGGCCGCGCACAGATACGCAGTATTTT
TRBV20-1	15	TRBJ2-1	NA	TRBD2	CSARESGGAGKEQFF	TGCAGTGCTAGAGAGAGCGGGGGGGCAGGCAAGGAGCAGTTCTTC
TRBV5-4	15	TRBJ2-3	few	NA	CASSLADFTTDTQYF	TGTGCCAGCAGCTTGGCGGACTTCACCACAGATACGCAGTATTTT
TRBV14	18	TRBJ2-1	NA	TRBD2	CASSRRLAGGGCYNEQFF	TGTGCCAGCAGCCGCCGACTAGCGGGAGGGGGGTGCTACAATGAGCAGTTCTTC
TRBV6-5	13	TRBJ1-2	once	NA	CASKRGREGGYTF	TGTGCCAGCAAACGGGGCAGGGAGGGTGGCTACACCTTC
TRBV7-2	16	TRBJ2-4	NA	TRBD2	CASSFPAGLAKNIQYF	TGTGCCAGCAGCTTTCCAGCGGGGTTAGCCAAAAACATTCAGTACTTC
TRBV5-4	14	TRBJ2-3	NA	NA	CASSLPGGTDTQYF	TGTGCCAGCAGCTTGCCAGGGGGCACAGATACGCAGTATTTT
TRBV30	16	TRBJ2-7	NA	TRBD1	CAWSYHGTVISYEQYF	TGTGCCTGGAGTTACCACGGGACAGTGATCTCCTACGAGCAGTACTTC
TRBV6-1	14	TRBJ2-3	NA	NA	CASSEGDETDTQYF	TGTGCCAGCAGTGAAGGGGATGAAACAGATACGCAGTATTTT
TRBV11-2	14	TRBJ2-1	NA	TRBD1	CASSNDRGRYEQFF	TGTGCCAGCTCCAATGACAGGGGGCGGTATGAGCAGTTCTTC
TRBV15	14	TRBJ2-7	NA	NA	CATSREGGIYEQYF	TGTGCCACCAGCAGAGAGGGGGGTATCTACGAGCAGTACTTC
TRBV2	11	TRBJ1-2	NA	NA	CASSDTWLYTF	TGTGCCAGCAGTGATACCTGGCTCTACACCTTC
TRBV20-1	13	TRBJ2-1	NA	NA	CSARATTYNEQFF	TGCAGTGCTAGAGCGACTACCTACAATGAGCAGTTCTTC